A selection of T cell receptor beta chains follows, all from one sample in a study of cytomegalovirus exposure and HLA in healthy donors. Sequencing used immunoSEQ multiplex PCR; TCRdb keeps in-frame clones, though not all of them. The sample holds fewer than 110,000 clones, over 75% seen once. Source material: PBMCs. Receptor source: a man aged 25-45 years in good health and CMV-seronegative. The CDR3 runs from the conserved cysteine through the conserved F or W. The D gene is left open where the match is weak. Size tells how often a clone was seen (once, few, many) or the class of an expanded clone, and some rows leave it out.

>once|.|TRBV7-6|TRBJ2-4
CASSLGQLAKNIQYF
TGTGCCAGCAGCTTAGGACAGCTAGCCAAAAACATTCAGTACTTC
>.|TRBD2|TRBV13|TRBJ2-7
CASSLKAGGLYEQYF
TGTGCCAGCAGCTTAAAAGCGGGAGGGCTCTACGAGCAGTACTTC
>.|TRBD1|TRBV5-1|TRBJ1-1
CASSSGQGTEAFF
TGCGCCAGCAGCTCTGGACAGGGCACTGAAGCTTTCTTT
>.|TRBD2|TRBV13|TRBJ2-2
CASSLDGLAGGPAGELFF
TGTGCCAGCAGCCTCGACGGACTAGCGGGGGGGCCGGCCGGGGAGCTGTTTTTT
>.|.|TRBV30|TRBJ1-2
CASSGGDGYTF
TGTGCCAGCTCCGGGGGGGATGGCTACACCTTC
>once|TRBD1|TRBV7-3|TRBJ2-1
CASGQDHNEQFF
TGTGCCAGCGGACAGGATCACAATGAGCAGTTCTTC
>.|.|TRBV11-3|TRBJ2-1
CASSSYSWDEQFF
TGTGCCAGCAGCTCTTACAGTTGGGATGAGCAGTTCTTC
>.|TRBD2|TRBV6-4|TRBJ2-3
CASSETSGTADTQYF
TGTGCCAGCAGTGAGACTAGCGGGACGGCAGATACGCAGTATTTT
>.|TRBD1|TRBV2|TRBJ1-3
CASSPRDRDVGNTIYF
TGTGCCAGCTCCCCCCGGGACAGGGATGTCGGAAACACCATATATTTT
>few|TRBD1|TRBV5-6|TRBJ1-5
CASSLLGQLSNQPQHF
TGTGCCAGCAGCTTGTTGGGACAGCTGAGCAATCAGCCCCAGCATTTT
>.|.|TRBV6-1|TRBJ2-6
CASSVSQGSGANVLTF
TGTGCCAGCAGTGTGTCCCAGGGCTCTGGGGCCAACGTCCTGACTTTC
>.|.|TRBV7-9|TRBJ2-7
CASSQYTYEQYF
TGTGCCAGCAGCCAGTACACCTACGAGCAGTACTTC
>.|TRBD2|TRBV11-2|TRBJ2-1
CASSLGIAGSNEQFF
TGTGCCAGCAGCTTAGGCATAGCGGGCTCTAATGAGCAGTTCTTC
>.|.|TRBV15|TRBJ2-5
CATSRDRGLETQYF
TGTGCCACCAGCAGAGATCGAGGGTTGGAGACCCAGTACTTC
>.|TRBD2|TRBV2|TRBJ2-7
CASSEEAGGPDEQYF
TGTGCCAGCAGTGAAGAAGCGGGAGGGCCAGACGAGCAGTACTTC
>.|TRBD2|TRBV27|TRBJ2-2
CASQGGLAGTGELFF
TGTGCCAGCCAGGGGGGACTAGCGGGCACCGGGGAGCTGTTTTTT
>.|TRBD1|TRBV9|TRBJ2-7
CASSPRTGLGEQYF
TGTGCCAGCAGCCCCAGGACAGGCCTGGGGGAGCAGTACTTC
>.|TRBD2|TRBV9|TRBJ2-1
CASSARQLKTSGRTSAYNEQFF
TGTGCCAGCAGCGCCCGACAGCTAAAGACTAGCGGGAGAACGTCGGCCTACAATGAGCAGTTCTTC
>.|TRBD1|TRBV6-1|TRBJ1-6
CASIEGQGNNSPLHF
TGTGCCAGCATAGAGGGACAGGGGAATAATTCACCCCTCCACTTT
>few|TRBD1|TRBV2|TRBJ2-3
CASSAQGPPTDTQYF
TGTGCCAGCAGTGCACAGGGGCCCCCCACAGATACGCAGTATTTT
>.|TRBD2|TRBV9|TRBJ2-1
CASSVATGGWLAGNNEQFF
TGTGCCAGCAGCGTAGCTACTGGGGGATGGCTAGCGGGAAACAATGAGCAGTTCTTC
>once|.|TRBV7-8|TRBJ2-3
CASSLSHDTQYF
TGTGCCAGCAGCTTAAGCCACGATACGCAGTATTTT